The rows below give T cell receptor beta chains drawn from one sample of a study of OX40 agonist ivuxolimab in advanced cancers. Here immunoSEQ multiplex PCR was the method, and the copy in TCRdb shows in-frame clones only, minus some. The sample records tens of thousands of clones, more than 90% being singletons. The sequences come from CD4+ or CD8+ T cells sorted from blood, collected in a trial of the OX40 agonist ivuxolimab. These TCRs come from an adult with an advanced solid tumor such as melanoma, head and neck, liver or kidney cancer. Both conserved end residues are trimmed from each CDR3. The order of the fields is J gene, V gene, CDR3 protein.

J gene: TRBJ2-5; V gene: TRBV5-4; CDR3 protein: ASSFPAGGRETQY
J gene: TRBJ2-1; V gene: TRBV28; CDR3 protein: ASTSLGYNEQF
J gene: TRBJ1-5; V gene: TRBV5-1; CDR3 protein: ASSLTGNKGQPQH
J gene: TRBJ2-2; V gene: TRBV28; CDR3 protein: AGRSPSGELF
J gene: TRBJ1-1; V gene: TRBV28; CDR3 protein: ASRGTGVNTEAF
J gene: TRBJ2-2; V gene: TRBV19; CDR3 protein: ASSIKRLAGGAGELF
J gene: TRBJ1-4; V gene: TRBV27; CDR3 protein: ASSSPGEGEKLF
J gene: TRBJ2-2; V gene: TRBV11-2; CDR3 protein: ASSPLGGELF
J gene: TRBJ1-1; V gene: TRBV13; CDR3 protein: ASSPQGRHTEAF
J gene: TRBJ2-5; V gene: TRBV7-2; CDR3 protein: ASRPEAGWGETQY
J gene: TRBJ1-1; V gene: TRBV7-2; CDR3 protein: ASSLVIGNTEAF
J gene: TRBJ2-4; V gene: TRBV4-1; CDR3 protein: ASSQDPQGRGAKNIQY
J gene: TRBJ2-1; V gene: TRBV19; CDR3 protein: ASSNPGLAGVRGNEQF
J gene: TRBJ1-6; V gene: TRBV28; CDR3 protein: ASTSGDRDNSPLH
J gene: TRBJ2-7; V gene: TRBV5-5; CDR3 protein: ASSFSGRRN
J gene: NA; V gene: TRBV6-5; CDR3 protein: ASSYRDRVYEQY
J gene: TRBJ1-2; V gene: TRBV7-9; CDR3 protein: ASSLKTVNYGYT
J gene: TRBJ1-5; V gene: TRBV7-6; CDR3 protein: ASSLSTGSQPQH
J gene: TRBJ2-3; V gene: TRBV28; CDR3 protein: ASSHGLTGSGTDTQY
J gene: TRBJ2-5; V gene: TRBV7-7; CDR3 protein: ASSLTSGNGETQY
J gene: TRBJ2-6; V gene: TRBV7-9; CDR3 protein: ASTVGQAPGANVLT
J gene: TRBJ2-5; V gene: TRBV9; CDR3 protein: ASSLGGTVETQY
J gene: TRBJ2-3; V gene: TRBV5-4; CDR3 protein: ASSSVRGSTDTQY
J gene: TRBJ1-2; V gene: TRBV9; CDR3 protein: ASSIGQGALGYT